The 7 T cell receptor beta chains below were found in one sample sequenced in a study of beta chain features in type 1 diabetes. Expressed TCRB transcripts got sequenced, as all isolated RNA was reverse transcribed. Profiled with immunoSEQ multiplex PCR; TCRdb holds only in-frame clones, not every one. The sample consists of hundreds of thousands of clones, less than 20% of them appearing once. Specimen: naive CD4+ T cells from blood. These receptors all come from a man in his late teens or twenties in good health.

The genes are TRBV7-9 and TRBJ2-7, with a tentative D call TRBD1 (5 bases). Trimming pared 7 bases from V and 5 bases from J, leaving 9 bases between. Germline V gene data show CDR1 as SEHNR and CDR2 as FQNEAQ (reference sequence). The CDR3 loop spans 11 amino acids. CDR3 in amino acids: CASKQGNEQYF. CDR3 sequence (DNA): TGTGCCAGCAAGCAGGGAAACGAGCAGTACTTC.

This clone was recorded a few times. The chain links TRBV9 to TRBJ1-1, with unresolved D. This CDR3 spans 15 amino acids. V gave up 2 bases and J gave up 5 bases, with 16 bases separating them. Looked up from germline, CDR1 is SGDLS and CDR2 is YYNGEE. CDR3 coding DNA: TGTGCCAGCAGCGTCGCTTCTGGCCGTGGGACTGAAGCTTTCTTT. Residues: CASSVASGRGTEAFF. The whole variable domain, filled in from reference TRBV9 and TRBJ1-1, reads DSGVTQTPKHLITATGQRVTLRCSPRSGDLSVYWYQQSLDQGLQFLIQYYNGEERAKGNILERFSAQQFPDLHSELNLSSLELGDSALYFCASSVASGRGTEAFFGQGTRLTVV.

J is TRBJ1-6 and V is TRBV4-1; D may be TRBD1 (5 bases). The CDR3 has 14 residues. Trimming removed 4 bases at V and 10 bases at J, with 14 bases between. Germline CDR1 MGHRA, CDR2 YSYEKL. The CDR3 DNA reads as TGCGCCAGCAGCCGAGACGCAGGGTCCTCACCCCTCCACTTT. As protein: CASSRDAGSSPLHF.

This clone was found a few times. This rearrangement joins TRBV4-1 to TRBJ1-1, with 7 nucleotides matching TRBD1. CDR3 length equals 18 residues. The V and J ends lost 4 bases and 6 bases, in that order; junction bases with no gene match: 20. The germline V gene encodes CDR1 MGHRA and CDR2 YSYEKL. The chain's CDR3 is CASSRLPGQHSLDPEAFF. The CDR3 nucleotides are TGCGCCAGCAGCCGACTCCCGGGACAGCACTCCCTGGATCCTGAAGCTTTCTTT.

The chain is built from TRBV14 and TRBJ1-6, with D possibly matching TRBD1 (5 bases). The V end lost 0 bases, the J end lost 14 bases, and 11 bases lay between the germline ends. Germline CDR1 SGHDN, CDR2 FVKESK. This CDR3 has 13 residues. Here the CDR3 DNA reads TGTGCCAGCAGCCAAGATGGCGGGACCGCCCTCCACTTT. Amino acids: CASSQDGGTALHF.

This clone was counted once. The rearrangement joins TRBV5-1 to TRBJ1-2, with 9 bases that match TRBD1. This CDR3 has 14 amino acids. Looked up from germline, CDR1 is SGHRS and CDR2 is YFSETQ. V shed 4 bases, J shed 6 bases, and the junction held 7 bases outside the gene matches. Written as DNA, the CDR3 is TGCGCCAGCAGCGGGGACAGGGTGGGACATGGCTACACCTTC. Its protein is CASSGDRVGHGYTF.

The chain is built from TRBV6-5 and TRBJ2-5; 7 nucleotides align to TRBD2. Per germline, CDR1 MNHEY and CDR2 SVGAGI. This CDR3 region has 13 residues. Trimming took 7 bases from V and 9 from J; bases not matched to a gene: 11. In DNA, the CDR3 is TGTGCCAGCATCCTACGGGCCGGGGGGTCCCAGTACTTC. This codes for CASILRAGGSQYF.